A single sample gave rise to the 18 T cell receptor beta chains below, sequenced in a study of T cells in tumors after PD-1 blockade. Data came from immunoSEQ multiplex PCR; TCRdb stores just in-frame clones and leaves some out. Of 10,000 to 11,000 clones detected, roughly three fifths appear once; the ten largest clones hold 13%. The sequencing used tumor tissue, collected after anti-PD-1 treatment. These receptors were obtained from a human donor with basal cell carcinoma.

The chain joins TRBV28 to TRBJ1-2; 12 bases line up with TRBD1. V dropped 11 bases and J dropped 7; count of bases not matched to a gene: 5. In germline, CDR1 is MDHEN, CDR2 SYDVKM. This CDR3 has 12 amino acids. The CDR3 nucleotides read TGTGCCTGGGGACAGGGGGCCATTGGCTACACCTTC. Translating gives CAWGQGAIGYTF.

V and J are TRBV11-3 and TRBJ2-7, with D unresolved. Per the germline V gene, CDR1 is SGHNT and CDR2 is YENEEA. Between the trimmed V and J ends, which lost 5 bases and 0 bases, there was a span of 14 bases. CDR3 length equals 15 residues. CDR3 amino acids: CASSDGGLSSYEQYF. CDR3 bases: TGTGCCAGCAGCGACGGCGGTCTAAGCTCCTACGAGCAGTACTTC.

The chain's CDR3 is CASSWGTNTEAFF. CDR3 DNA: TGTGCCAGCAGCTGGGGTACGAACACTGAAGCTTTCTTT. The chain uses TRBV11-3 and TRBJ1-1; unclear D gene. Germline assignment: CDR1 SGHNT and CDR2 YENEEA. CDR3 length: 13 amino acids. V shed 4 bases and J shed 1 base, with 7 bases lying between them.

This chain joins TRBV20-1 and TRBJ2-1; D remains unclear. With 3 bases removed from V and 2 bases from J, the gap between germline ends came to 11 bases. The CDR3 length is 14 residues. Per the germline V gene, CDR1 is DFQATT and CDR2 is SNEGSKA (reference sequence). In DNA, the CDR3 is TGCAGTGCTAGTTGGTGGCGCACCTACAATGAGCAGTTCTTC. It translates to CSASWWRTYNEQFF.

The chain combines TRBV25-1 with TRBJ1-5; possible D gene TRBD1, 6 bases. The CDR3 contains 14 residues. The V end was cut by 6 bases, the J end by 2 bases, with 11 bases between. In germline, CDR1 is MGHDK, CDR2 SYGVNS. The CDR3 nucleotides read TGTGCCAGCAGCGAGGGGGGTGGCAATCAGCCCCAGCATTTT. Its protein is CASSEGGGNQPQHF.

V usage is TRBV19 and J usage is TRBJ2-3, with TRBD2 matching over 10 bases. Germline-derived CDR1 and CDR2 are LNHDA and SQIVND (reference sequence). The CDR3 extends over 16 amino acids. After removal of 1 base from V and 0 bases from J, the junction contained 1 base not matched to a gene. The CDR3 nucleotides read TGTGCCAGTAGTATAGGGGGACTAGCGAGCACAGATACGCAGTATTTT. This translates into CASSIGGLASTDTQYF.

This clone was counted only a few times. This chain links TRBV6-5 with TRBJ2-1; 12 nucleotides line up with TRBD2. Trimming removed 4 bases from V and 6 bases from J; junction bases left unmatched: 7. The length of the CDR3 is 16 residues. Germline V gene data show CDR1 as MNHEY and CDR2 as SVGAGI. For the CDR3, the DNA is TGTGCCAGCAGTTCCTCAACGGGACTAGCGGGCAATGAGCAGTTCTTC. Amino acid sequence: CASSSSTGLAGNEQFF.

The rearrangement links TRBV5-5 to TRBJ1-4; no reliable D call. V lost 7 bases, J lost 0 bases, and 7 bases lay in between. This CDR3 is 13 amino acids long. From germline, CDR1 is SGHKS and CDR2 YYEKEE (reference sequence). In DNA form, the CDR3 reads TGTGCCAGCGGCGGGGCAACTAATGAAAAACTGTTTTTT. This gives the protein CASGGATNEKLFF.

By its share, this clone is medium-sized. This CDR3 reads CASSLNGDSPLHF. The CDR3 bases are TGTGCCAGCAGCCTGAACGGGGATTCACCCCTCCACTTT. The chain links TRBV7-3 to TRBJ1-6; D not resolved. The CDR3 contains 13 residues. Germline V gene sequence: CDR1 SGHTA, CDR2 FQGTGA. Trimming removed 5 bases at V and 8 bases at J, with 10 bases between. Looking up the rest from reference TRBV7-3 and TRBJ1-6 gives the full variable domain: GAGVSQTPSNKVTEKGKYVELRCDPISGHTALYWYRQSLGQGPEFLIYFQGTGAADDSGLPNDRFFAVRPEGSVSTLKIQRTERGDSAVYLCASSLNGDSPLHFGNGTRLTVT.

The table lists this clone with a few counts. This rearrangement joins TRBV6-5 to TRBJ1-4, with D possibly TRBD1 on 6 matching bases. The CDR3 consists of 14 residues. The germline gives CDR1 MNHEY, CDR2 SVGAGI. The V end lost 5 bases, the J end lost 8 bases, and 15 bases lay between the germline ends. CDR3 protein: CASSPTGLGEKLFF. DNA of the CDR3: TGTGCCAGCAGTCCCACAGGGCTAGGGGAAAAACTGTTTTTT.

J is TRBJ2-6 and V is TRBV25-1, with TRBD2 identical over 8 bases. Per the germline V gene, CDR1 is MGHDK and CDR2 is SYGVNS. The V gene end was trimmed by 6 bases and the J gene end by 2 bases; junction bases not matched to a gene: 6. This CDR3 region has 16 residues. The CDR3 nucleotides read TGTGCCAGCAGCCCCGGGGGGGCCACTGGGGCCAACGTCCTGACTTTC. Its protein product is CASSPGGATGANVLTF. Supplemented by reference TRBV25-1 and TRBJ2-6, the full variable domain reads EADIYQTPRYLVIGTGKKITLECSQTMGHDKMYWYQQDPGMELHLIHYSYGVNSTEKGDLSSESTVSRIRTEHFPLTLESARPSHTSQYLCASSPGGATGANVLTFGAGSRLTVL.

V and J are TRBV15 and TRBJ1-1, with 7 bases aligning to TRBD1. CDR3 length equals 17 residues. The germline gives CDR1 LNHNV, CDR2 YYDKDF (reference sequence). V lost 5 bases and J lost 0; bases outside the gene matches: 12. The CDR3 nucleotides read TGTGCCACCAGCTCCGGGTGGGGACAGTCAATGAACACTGAAGCTTTCTTT. Its translation: CATSSGWGQSMNTEAFF.

The V gene is TRBV7-9, the J gene TRBJ2-5; no clear D. V lost 3 bases to trimming and J lost 5 bases, with 4 bases between them. Germline CDR1 reads SEHNR; CDR2 reads FQNEAQ (reference sequence). The CDR3 runs to 11 residues. The CDR3: CASSFRETQYF. Here the CDR3 DNA reads TGTGCCAGCAGCTTTCGGGAGACCCAGTACTTC.

This clone occurred once. The chain links TRBV19 to TRBJ2-1, with 9 bases fitting TRBD1. V dropped 10 bases and J dropped 7; count of bases not matched to a gene: 11. Germline values: CDR1 LNHDA, CDR2 SQIVND (reference sequence). The CDR3 has 14 amino acids. As DNA, the CDR3 is TGTGCCACACTAAAGCGGGACAGGGTAAATGAGCAGTTCTTC. As protein: CATLKRDRVNEQFF.

The chain uses TRBV12-3 or TRBV12-4 and TRBJ2-3; no firm D call. CDR3 length equals 12 residues. Trimming shortened V by 8 bases and J by 2 bases, and 8 bases separated the two germline ends. The CDR3 DNA sequence: TGTGCCAGCGGCGGAATCACAGATACGCAGTATTTT. It translates to CASGGITDTQYF.

The J gene is TRBJ1-6, the V gene TRBV9; maybe TRBD1 (5 bases). Germline V lookup: CDR1 SGDLS, CDR2 YYNGEE. V dropped 4 bases and J dropped 10 bases, with 18 bases sitting between them. This CDR3 region has 15 residues. Here the CDR3 reads CASSYIDSLGSPLHF. The CDR3 coding sequence is TGTGCCAGCAGCTATATCGACAGCCTGGGGTCACCCCTCCACTTT.

The rearrangement joins TRBV19 to TRBJ1-2; 8 nucleotides align to TRBD1. The V gene end was trimmed by 7 bases and the J gene end by 3 bases; junction bases not matched to a gene: 10. Per germline, CDR1 LNHDA and CDR2 SQIVND (reference sequence). CDR3 length: 15 amino acids. CDR3 residues: CASTNQQGGYYGYTF. DNA for the CDR3: TGTGCCAGTACCAACCAACAGGGGGGCTACTATGGCTACACCTTC.

This chain joins TRBV28 and TRBJ2-7; D uncertain. CDR3 length: 13 amino acids. Between the trimmed V and J ends, which lost 5 bases and 7 bases, there was a span of 15 bases. Germline CDR1 MDHEN, CDR2 SYDVKM. CDR3 sequence: CASSLPSTEEQYF. Written as DNA, the CDR3 is TGTGCCAGCAGTCTCCCCTCGACCGAAGAGCAGTACTTC.